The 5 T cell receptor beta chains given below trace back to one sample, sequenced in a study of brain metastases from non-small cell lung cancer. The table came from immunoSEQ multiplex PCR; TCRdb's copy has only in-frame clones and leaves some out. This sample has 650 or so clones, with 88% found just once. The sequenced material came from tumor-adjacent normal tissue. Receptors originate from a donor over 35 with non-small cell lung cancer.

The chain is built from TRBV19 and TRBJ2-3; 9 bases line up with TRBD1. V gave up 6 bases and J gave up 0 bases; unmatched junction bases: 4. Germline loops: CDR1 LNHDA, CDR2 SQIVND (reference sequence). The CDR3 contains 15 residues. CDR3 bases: TGTGCCAGTAGGGACAGGGGAGGAAGCACAGATACGCAGTATTTT. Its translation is CASRDRGGSTDTQYF.

The CDR3 spells CASSVSRTGTEQFF. CDR3 coding DNA: TGCGCCAGCAGTGTTTCGAGGACAGGGACTGAGCAGTTCTTC. This sequence joins TRBV10-2 and TRBJ2-1; 8 bases match TRBD1. Germline V gene lookup returns CDR1 WSHSY and CDR2 SAAADI. The J segment lost 9 bases and the V segment lost 4 bases, leaving 8 bases of the junction unmatched. This CDR3 region has 14 residues.

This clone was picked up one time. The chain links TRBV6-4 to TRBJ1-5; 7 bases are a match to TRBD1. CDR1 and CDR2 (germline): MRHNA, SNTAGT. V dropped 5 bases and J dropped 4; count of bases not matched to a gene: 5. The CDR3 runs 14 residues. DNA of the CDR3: TGTGCCAGCAGTTCAGGGGGTGGGAATCAGCCCCAGCATTTT. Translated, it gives CASSSGGGNQPQHF.

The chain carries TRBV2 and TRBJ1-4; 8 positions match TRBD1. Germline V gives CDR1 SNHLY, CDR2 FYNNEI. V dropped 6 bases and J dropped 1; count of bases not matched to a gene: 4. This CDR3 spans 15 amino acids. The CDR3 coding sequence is TGTGCCAGCAGACTTACAGGGGGAACTAATGAAAAACTGTTTTTT. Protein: CASRLTGGTNEKLFF.

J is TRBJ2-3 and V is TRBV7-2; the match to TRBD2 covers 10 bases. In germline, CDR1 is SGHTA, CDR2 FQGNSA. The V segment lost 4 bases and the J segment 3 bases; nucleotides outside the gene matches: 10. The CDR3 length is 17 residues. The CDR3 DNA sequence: TGTGCCAGCAGCTCGTCTCCTAGCGGGAGAGTGACAGATACGCAGTATTTT. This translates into CASSSSPSGRVTDTQYF.